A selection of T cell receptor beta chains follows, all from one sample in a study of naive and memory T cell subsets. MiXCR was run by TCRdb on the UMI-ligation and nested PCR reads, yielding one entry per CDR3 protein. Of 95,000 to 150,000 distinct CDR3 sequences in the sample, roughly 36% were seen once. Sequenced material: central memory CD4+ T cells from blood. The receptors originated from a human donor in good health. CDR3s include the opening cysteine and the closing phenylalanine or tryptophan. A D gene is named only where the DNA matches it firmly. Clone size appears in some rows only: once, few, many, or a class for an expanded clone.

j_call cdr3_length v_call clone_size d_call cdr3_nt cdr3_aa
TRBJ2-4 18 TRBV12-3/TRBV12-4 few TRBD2 TGTGCCAGCAGTTGGGGACTAGCGGGGGCTGGAGCCAAAAACATTCAGTACTTC CASSWGLAGAGAKNIQYF
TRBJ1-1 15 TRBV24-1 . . TGTGCCACCAGTGGGGGGCCGGGGAGGAGCACTGAAGCTTTCTTT CATSGGPGRSTEAFF
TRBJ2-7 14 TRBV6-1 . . TGTGCCAGCAGCCCCCATGTAAGATCGAACGAGCAGTACTTC CASSPHVRSNEQYF
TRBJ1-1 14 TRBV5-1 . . TGCGCCAGCAGCTTTCAGCGATTGAACACTGAAGCTTTCTTT CASSFQRLNTEAFF
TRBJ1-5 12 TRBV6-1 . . TGTGCCAGCAGAAATCCGGCAATCCCTCAGCATTTT CASRNPAIPQHF
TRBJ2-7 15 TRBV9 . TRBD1 TGTGCCAGCAGCGTTGGGACAGGAAATTCCTACGAGCAGTACTTC CASSVGTGNSYEQYF
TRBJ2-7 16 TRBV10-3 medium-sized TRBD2 TGTGCCATCAGTGCGATCGTAGGACTAGCTCTAGGGGAGCAGTACTTC CAISAIVGLALGEQYF
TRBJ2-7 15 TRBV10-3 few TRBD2 TGTGCCATCAGTGAGAGGGGTAGCGGGAGAGGCGAGCAGTACTTC CAISERGSGRGEQYF
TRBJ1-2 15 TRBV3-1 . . TGTGCCAGCAGCCAAGATACCTGGCAGCGGTATGGCTACACCTTC CASSQDTWQRYGYTF
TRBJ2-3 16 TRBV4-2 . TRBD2 TGTGCCAGCAGGGGAAGTCTAGCGGGAGGGCCGGATACGCAGTATTTT CASRGSLAGGPDTQYF
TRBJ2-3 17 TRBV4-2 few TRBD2 TGTGCCAGCAGCCAAGACTGGGCGGGAGCGGGCACAGATACGCAGTATTTT CASSQDWAGAGTDTQYF
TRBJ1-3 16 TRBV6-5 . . TGTGCCAGCAGGCCCCCCGAACAGCCAGGTGGAAACACCATATATTTT CASRPPEQPGGNTIYF
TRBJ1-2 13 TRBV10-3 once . TGTGCCATCAGTGAACATGTTACGGATGGCTACACCTTC CAISEHVTDGYTF
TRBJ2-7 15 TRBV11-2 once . TGTGCCAGCAGTAACTCCCAGGGATATGGCTACGAGCAGTACTTC CASSNSQGYGYEQYF
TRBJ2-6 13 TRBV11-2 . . TGTGCCAGCAGCTTATTGGCGGCCAACGTCCTGACTTTC CASSLLAANVLTF
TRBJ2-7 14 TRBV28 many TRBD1 TGTGCCAGCAGTTTAGGGGGACAGAATTACGAGCAGTACTTC CASSLGGQNYEQYF
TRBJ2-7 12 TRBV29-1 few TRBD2 TGCAGCGTCCGGACTAGTCCCTACGAGCAGTACTTC CSVRTSPYEQYF
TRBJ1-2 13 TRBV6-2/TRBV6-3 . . TGTGCCAGCAGTCCGTGGGCGAACTATGGCTACACCTTC CASSPWANYGYTF
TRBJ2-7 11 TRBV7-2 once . TGTGCCAGCAGGGCGGGCTACGAGCAGTACTTC CASRAGYEQYF
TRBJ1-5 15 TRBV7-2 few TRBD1 TGTGCCAGCAGTCCCACAGGGGGCAAGGATCAGCCCCAGCATTTT CASSPTGGKDQPQHF
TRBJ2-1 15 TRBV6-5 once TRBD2 TGTGCCAGCAGAGAACCGGGACGGGGGGATGATGAGCAGTTCTTC CASREPGRGDDEQFF
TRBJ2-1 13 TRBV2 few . TGTGCCAGCGGAACGGAATCTTACAATGAGCAGTTCTTC CASGTESYNEQFF
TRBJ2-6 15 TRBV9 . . TGTGCCAGCAGCGTAGGCTCCTCTGGGGCCAACGTCCTGACTTTC CASSVGSSGANVLTF
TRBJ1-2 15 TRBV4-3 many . TGCGCCAGCAGCCAAGACTTCCAGGAGAACTATGGCTACACCTTC CASSQDFQENYGYTF
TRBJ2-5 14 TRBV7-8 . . TGTGCCAGCAGCCCGACAGCCCGCGACGGGACCCAGTACTTC CASSPTARDGTQYF
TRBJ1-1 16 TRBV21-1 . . TGTGCCAGCAGCAAAGTGTGGCAGGGCACAGACACTGAAGCTTTCTTT CASSKVWQGTDTEAFF
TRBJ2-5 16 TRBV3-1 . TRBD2 TGTGCCAGCAGCCAAGATCCTAGCGGGAGAGGCGAGACCCAGTACTTC CASSQDPSGRGETQYF
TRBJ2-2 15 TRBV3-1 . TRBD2 TGTGCCGGCAGCCAAGCCGGGACTAGCACCGGGGAGCTGTTTTTT CAGSQAGTSTGELFF
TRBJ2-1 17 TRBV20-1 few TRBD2 TGCAGTGCTAGAGGTGGACTAGCGGGAGACGAAGGGAATGAGCAGTTCTTC CSARGGLAGDEGNEQFF
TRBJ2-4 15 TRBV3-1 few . TGTGCCAGCAGCCAGGACAGCCTAGCCAAAAACATTCAGTACTTC CASSQDSLAKNIQYF
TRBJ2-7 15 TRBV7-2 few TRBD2 TGTGCCAGCAGCTCTTTAGCGGGAGGGCCGACCGAGCAGTACTTC CASSSLAGGPTEQYF
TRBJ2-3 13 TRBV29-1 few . TGCAGCGGCCTGGTGAGCCCCACAGATACGCAGTATTTT CSGLVSPTDTQYF
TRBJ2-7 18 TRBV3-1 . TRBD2 TGTGCCAGCAGCCAAGAATGGACTAGCGGGAGAGATACCTACGAGCAGTACTTC CASSQEWTSGRDTYEQYF
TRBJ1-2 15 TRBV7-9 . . TGTGCCAGCAGCTTATCGTCCTTGACAACCTATGGCTACACCTTC CASSLSSLTTYGYTF
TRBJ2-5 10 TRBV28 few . TGTGCCAGCTCCCTAGAGACCCAGTACTTC CASSLETQYF
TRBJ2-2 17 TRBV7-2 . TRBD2 TGTGCCAGCAGCTTCCCCGGGACTAGTGGTCCTACCGGGGAGCTGTTTTTT CASSFPGTSGPTGELFF
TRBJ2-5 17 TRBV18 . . TGTGCCAGCTCACCACCAAGGGGGGCGCGAACTCAAGAGACCCAGTACTTC CASSPPRGARTQETQYF
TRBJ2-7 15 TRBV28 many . TGTGCCAGCAGTGAAAGCAGCGCCCGACCCTACGAGCAGTACTTC CASSESSARPYEQYF
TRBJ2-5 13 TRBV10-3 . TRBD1 TGTGCCGGCTCTTCAGGGGGCTGGGAGACCCAGTACTTC CAGSSGGWETQYF
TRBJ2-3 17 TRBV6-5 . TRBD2 TGTGCCAGCAGCTCGGCTGCTAGCGGGAGCATAAGAGATACGCAGTATTTT CASSSAASGSIRDTQYF
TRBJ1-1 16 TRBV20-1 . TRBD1 TGCAGTGCTAGGACTCGGACAGGGGGCTTTGGCACTGAAGCTTTCTTT CSARTRTGGFGTEAFF
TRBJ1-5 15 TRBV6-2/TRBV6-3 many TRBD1 TGTGCCAGCAGTCAATGGGACAGGGTAAATCAGCCCCAGCATTTT CASSQWDRVNQPQHF
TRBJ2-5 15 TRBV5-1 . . TGCGCCAGCAGCACCCACGGGACAACCGGAGAGACCCAGTACTTC CASSTHGTTGETQYF
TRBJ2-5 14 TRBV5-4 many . TGTGCCAGCAGCTCGCCGGGCCACCAAGAGACCCAGTACTTC CASSSPGHQETQYF
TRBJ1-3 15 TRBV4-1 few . TGCGCCAGCAGCCAAGTATTAAGCTCTGGAAACACCATATATTTT CASSQVLSSGNTIYF
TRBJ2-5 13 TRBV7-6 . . TGTGCCAGCAGCCACGCATTCCAAGAGACCCAGTACTTC CASSHAFQETQYF
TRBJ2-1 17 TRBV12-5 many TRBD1 TGTGCTAGTGGTTTGGACCTGGGACAGGGAGTTAACAATGAGCAGTTCTTC CASGLDLGQGVNNEQFF
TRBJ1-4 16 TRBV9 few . TGTGCCAGCAGCGAGAGTTACAGGGACCTCGGAGAAAAACTGTTTTTT CASSESYRDLGEKLFF
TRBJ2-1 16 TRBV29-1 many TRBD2 TGCAGCGTTCCGATCTCCGGGACTAGCGGATACAATGAGCAGTTCTTC CSVPISGTSGYNEQFF
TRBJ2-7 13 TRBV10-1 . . TGCGCCAGCAGTGCCTGGGAGTCCTACGAGCAGTACTTC CASSAWESYEQYF
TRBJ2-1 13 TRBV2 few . TGTGCCAGCAGCCCGCAAGTGGGTAATGAGCAGTTCTTC CASSPQVGNEQFF
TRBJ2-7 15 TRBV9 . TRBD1 TGTGCCAGCAGCGTAGGGACAGGGAAATACTACGAGCAGTACTTC CASSVGTGKYYEQYF
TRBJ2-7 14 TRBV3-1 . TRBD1 TGTGCCAGCAGCCAAGATGCAGGGGGCAATGAGCAGTACTTC CASSQDAGGNEQYF
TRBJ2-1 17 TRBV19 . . TGTGCCAGTAGTATACAGGCGGCCAGCGGGCCTTACAATGAGCAGTTCTTC CASSIQAASGPYNEQFF